The 27 T cell receptor beta chains listed next were all sequenced from one sample in a study of response to subunit inactivated influenza vaccine. TCRdb analysed the RT-PCR reads with MiXCR anew, one entry per CDR3 protein. The data hold roughly 760,000 distinct CDR3 sequences, with around 20% observed a single time. The specimen was PBMCs from blood, collected 4 to 6 days after vaccination. The receptors stem from a man in his fifties who received an inactivated influenza vaccine.

The table lists this clonotype with a few counts. The CDR3, as DNA: TGTGCCAGCAGCTCGACTAGCGGGGTGAAAGAGACCCAGTACTTC. Amino acids: CASSSTSGVKETQYF. The J gene is TRBJ2-5, the V gene TRBV7-2; TRBD2 aligns across 11 bases. This CDR3 region has 15 residues. In germline, CDR1 is SGHTA, CDR2 FQGNSA. V shed 4 bases, J shed 3 bases, and the junction held 4 bases outside the gene matches.

The chain uses TRBV7-2 and TRBJ2-5, with TRBD2 identical over 7 bases. The J segment lost 6 bases and the V segment lost 9 bases, leaving 16 bases of the junction unmatched. CDR1 and CDR2 from the germline V gene are SGHTA and FQGNSA. CDR3 length: 15 amino acids. The CDR3 is CARSTTGTTTQTQYF. The CDR3 nucleotides are TGTGCCAGGAGCACAACCGGGACTACCACCCAGACCCAGTACTTC.

This clonotype was counted a few times. The chain combines TRBV11-2 with TRBJ2-1; TRBD2 aligns across 12 bases. The CDR3 has 16 amino acids. V dropped 5 bases and J dropped 4; count of bases not matched to a gene: 6. Germline CDR1 is SGHAT and CDR2 is FQNNGV. The CDR3 reads CASSKSSGGGYNEQFF. The CDR3 nucleotides read TGTGCCAGCAGCAAATCTAGCGGGGGGGGGTACAATGAGCAGTTCTTC.

This clonotype was recorded once. The chain recombines TRBV10-3 with TRBJ1-6; D uncertain. The CDR3 has 16 amino acids. Germline values: CDR1 ENHRY, CDR2 SYGVKD. V was trimmed by 1 base and J by 8 bases, leaving 15 bases between them. The CDR3 spells CAISEFWEARDSPLHF. The CDR3 nucleotides are TGTGCCATCAGTGAGTTTTGGGAGGCCCGAGATTCACCCCTCCACTTT.

Ten or more counts support this clonotype. V and J are TRBV4-3 and TRBJ2-5; 9 bases match TRBD2. This CDR3 spans 16 amino acids. J was trimmed by 5 bases and V by 6 bases; bases with no gene match: 13. Germline CDR1 is LGHNA and CDR2 is YSLEER. DNA of the CDR3: TGCGCCAGCAGGAAGGATATAGCGGGAGTTGGGGAGACCCAGTACTTC. Translation gives CASRKDIAGVGETQYF.

The V gene is TRBV12-3 or TRBV12-4, the J gene TRBJ2-1; the D gene could be TRBD1 or TRBD2 (6 bases each). Trimming removed 7 bases from V and 0 bases from J, with 28 bases in between. This CDR3 has 20 amino acids. The CDR3 sequence is CASTSSAGQTTGGSYNEQFF. The CDR3, as DNA: TGTGCCAGCACTTCTTCCGCCGGACAGACCACCGGGGGCTCCTACAATGAGCAGTTCTTC.

The chain combines TRBV20-1 with TRBJ2-3, with D unresolved. The V gene's germline CDR1 is DFQATT and CDR2 SNEGSKA (reference sequence). The CDR3 has 14 amino acids. Trimming pared 3 bases from V and 0 bases from J, leaving 10 bases between. DNA of the CDR3: TGCAGTGCTAGGCCCGATACTAGCACAGATACGCAGTATTTT. Protein product: CSARPDTSTDTQYF.

The V gene is TRBV20-1, the J gene TRBJ2-6; D not resolved. The CDR3 has 16 residues. V was clipped by 0 bases and J by 4 bases, with 13 bases between them. Germline V gene data show CDR1 as DFQATT and CDR2 as SNEGSKA (reference sequence). CDR3 DNA: TGCAGTGCTAGAGATCAAACGGGTACCGGGGCCAACGTCCTGACTTTC. Protein: CSARDQTGTGANVLTF.

The chain joins TRBV11-2 to TRBJ2-2; 7 bases line up with TRBD1. Germline CDR1 reads SGHAT; CDR2 reads FQNNGV. Trimming removed 5 bases from V and 0 bases from J; junction bases left unmatched: 12. The CDR3 totals 18 residues. The CDR3 DNA sequence: TGTGCCAGCAGCCGAATCCCGGGACAGTTCGCGAACACCGGGGAGCTGTTTTTT. Translation: CASSRIPGQFANTGELFF.

The genes are TRBV15 and TRBJ1-2; possible D gene TRBD1, 5 bases. The CDR3 spans 15 residues. Germline CDR1 is LNHNV and CDR2 is YYDKDF (reference sequence). Trimming removed 1 base from V and 8 bases from J, with 17 bases in between. CDR3 DNA: TGTGCCACCAGCAGAGGAGGCAGGGACCGTGAGGGCTACACCTTC. This codes for CATSRGGRDREGYTF.

CDR3 loop: CASSLGQGVNIQYF. CDR3 coding DNA: TGCGCCAGCAGCTTGGGACAGGGGGTCAACATTCAGTACTTC. V is TRBV5-1 and J is TRBJ2-4; 9 nucleotides align to TRBD1. V shed 0 bases, J shed 7 bases, and the junction held 2 bases outside the gene matches. The CDR3 is made up of 14 amino acids. Germline loops: CDR1 SGHRS, CDR2 YFSETQ.

The CDR3 sequence is CSARVGGWTSGRIPYEQYF. The CDR3 nucleotides are TGCAGTGCTAGGGTGGGCGGCTGGACTAGCGGGAGGATCCCCTACGAGCAGTACTTC. The chain carries TRBV20-1 and TRBJ2-7; TRBD2 matches 14 bases. The CDR3 extends over 19 amino acids. J was trimmed by 2 bases and V by 3 bases; bases with no gene match: 15. The germline V gene has CDR1 DFQATT and CDR2 SNEGSKA (reference sequence).

The chain carries TRBV11-2 and TRBJ2-7; 7 bases are a match to TRBD2. Germline trimming cut 1 base from V and 2 bases from J; bases unmatched to any gene: 2. From germline, CDR1 is SGHAT and CDR2 FQNNGV. The length of the CDR3 is 14 residues. Written as DNA, the CDR3 is TGTGCCAGCAGCTTAGGGGAGGGTGCCTACGAGCAGTACTTC. Encoded protein: CASSLGEGAYEQYF.

This clonotype has a handful of counts. V is TRBV4-3 and J is TRBJ2-2; TRBD2 matches 8 bases. Germline assignment: CDR1 LGHNA and CDR2 YSLEER. This CDR3 region has 16 residues. Trimming took 4 bases from V and 4 from J; bases not matched to a gene: 8. The CDR3 DNA sequence: TGCGCCAGCAGCCCCCGAGCGGGAGAGGGCACCGGGGAGCTGTTTTTT. This translates into CASSPRAGEGTGELFF.

The chain carries TRBV20-1 and TRBJ1-2; D unresolved. The CDR3 runs 12 residues. Germline assignment: CDR1 DFQATT and CDR2 SNEGSKA (reference sequence). Trimming pared 5 bases from V and 7 bases from J, leaving 14 bases between. CDR3 amino acids: CSALTPSGGYTF. In DNA form, the CDR3 reads TGCAGTGCTTTGACACCGTCGGGTGGCTACACCTTC.

In nucleotides, the CDR3 is TGTGCCAGCAGCCAATCCACAGGAGTGCACACTGAAGCTTTCTTT. It yields the protein CASSQSTGVHTEAFF. The genes are TRBV7-9 and TRBJ1-1; D is perhaps TRBD1 (5 bases). This CDR3 spans 15 amino acids. V was shortened by 5 bases and J by 3 bases, with 16 bases between the two germline ends. Germline-derived CDR1 and CDR2 are SEHNR and FQNEAQ (reference sequence).

This clonotype appeared a few times. This chain connects TRBV7-2 to TRBJ2-3; 7 bases fit TRBD2. Germline-derived CDR1 and CDR2 are SGHTA and FQGNSA. Unmatched junction bases numbered 9, after V lost 4 bases and J lost 2 bases. The CDR3 is 16 residues long. The CDR3 spells CASSSRRGGNTDTQYF. The CDR3 bases are TGTGCCAGCAGCTCCCGGAGGGGAGGGAACACAGATACGCAGTATTTT.

V is TRBV3-1 and J is TRBJ1-1; tentatively, D is TRBD1 (6 bases). This CDR3 spans 16 amino acids. The V gene's germline CDR1 is LGHDT and CDR2 YNNKEL (reference sequence). Trimming shortened V by 4 bases and J by 5 bases, and 20 bases separated the two germline ends. The CDR3 region has the DNA TGTGCCAGCAGCCCCAGCGGGGGGGCGCTTAGGACTGAAGCTTTCTTT. Amino acids: CASSPSGGALRTEAFF.

V and J are TRBV20-1 and TRBJ2-1; perhaps TRBD2 as D (7 bases). Trimming took 4 bases from V and 9 from J, leaving 10 bases between them. CDR3 length: 11 residues. Germline CDR1 DFQATT, CDR2 SNEGSKA (reference sequence). Here the CDR3 reads CSAIRGGEQFF. In DNA, the CDR3 is TGCAGTGCTATTAGGGGGGGTGAGCAGTTCTTC.

This chain uses TRBV28 with TRBJ2-5, with TRBD2 matching 8 bases. Germline CDR1 MDHEN, CDR2 SYDVKM. The CDR3 runs to 14 residues. V lost 6 bases and J lost 1; bases outside the gene matches: 4. DNA for the CDR3: TGTGCCAGCAGGGGACTAGGGTCCCAAGAGACCCAGTACTTC. The encoded protein is CASRGLGSQETQYF.

This rearrangement joins TRBV11-2 to TRBJ2-7; 7 bases line up with TRBD1. V gave up 3 bases and J gave up 11 bases; unmatched junction bases: 10. The CDR3 sequence is 13 residues long. CDR1 is SGHAT and CDR2 is FQNNGV in the germline V gene. CDR3 sequence: CASSLGQNYGEYF. The CDR3 DNA is TGTGCCAGCAGCTTGGGACAGAATTACGGGGAGTACTTC.

The chain links TRBV10-2 to TRBJ2-3, with D possibly TRBD1 on 6 matching bases. The V and J ends lost 8 bases and 8 bases respectively, with 14 bases between them. Germline CDR1 is WSHSY and CDR2 is SAAADI. The CDR3 extends over 12 amino acids. The CDR3, as DNA: TGCGCCAGCTCAGACAGGAGTACTACGCAGTATTTT. Its protein is CASSDRSTTQYF.

This rearrangement joins TRBV7-6 to TRBJ2-7; 7 bases are shared with TRBD1. Trimming at V came to 2 bases and at J to 6 bases, leaving 10 bases not matched to a gene. This CDR3 spans 15 amino acids. From germline, CDR1 is SGHVS and CDR2 FNYEAQ. This CDR3 is CASSLQGQPRSEQYF. Written as DNA, the CDR3 is TGTGCCAGCAGCTTACAGGGACAGCCACGCAGCGAGCAGTACTTC. Full variable domain (missing parts from reference TRBV7-6 and TRBJ2-7): GAGVSQSPRYKVTKRGQDVALRCDPISGHVSLYWYRQALGQGPEFLTYFNYEAQQDKSGLPNDRFSAERPEGSISTLTIQRTEQRDSAMYRCASSLQGQPRSEQYFGPGTRLTVT.

The CDR3 DNA follows: TGTGCCAGCAGCTTAGCGATGGCGTCCTACAATGAGCAGTTCTTC. Translating it yields CASSLAMASYNEQFF. The chain uses TRBV7-2 and TRBJ2-1; no firm D call. There are 15 residues in the CDR3. Germline V gene lookup returns CDR1 SGHTA and CDR2 FQGNSA. Trimming removed 0 bases at V and 1 base at J, with 7 bases between. Full variable domain (rest looked up from reference TRBV7-2 and TRBJ2-1): GAGVSQSPSNKVTEKGKDVELRCDPISGHTALYWYRQSLGQGLEFLIYFQGNSAPDKSGLPSDRFSAERTGGSVSTLTIQRTQQEDSAVYLCASSLAMASYNEQFFGPGTRLTVL.

This clonotype has just a few counts. The genes are TRBV4-3 and TRBJ2-1; 8 bases agree with TRBD2. V shed 3 bases, J shed 10 bases, and the junction held 5 bases outside the gene matches. Germline assignment: CDR1 LGHNA and CDR2 YSLEER. CDR3 length equals 13 residues. For the CDR3, the DNA is TGCGCCAGCAGCCAGGGTCGGGGGGGCGAGCAGTTCTTC. It encodes CASSQGRGGEQFF.

Ten or more counts support this clonotype. The rearrangement joins TRBV20-1 to TRBJ1-1; D is unresolved. Germline CDR1 reads DFQATT; CDR2 reads SNEGSKA (reference sequence). This CDR3 comprises 13 residues. V was shortened by 3 bases and J by 2 bases, with 10 bases between the two germline ends. CDR3: CSASPGINTEAFF. The CDR3 DNA reads as TGCAGTGCTAGTCCGGGGATTAACACTGAAGCTTTCTTT.

This clonotype was seen repeatedly, ten times or more. The chain employs TRBV29-1 and TRBJ2-3; no clear D. The CDR3 is made up of 17 amino acids. The germline CDR1 and CDR2 sequences are SQVTM and ANQGSEA. The V gene lost 0 bases and the J gene lost 4 bases, with 20 bases spanning the gap. The CDR3 is CSVEDQRPPWWSDTQYF. CDR3 bases: TGCAGCGTTGAAGATCAACGGCCCCCGTGGTGGTCAGATACGCAGTATTTT.